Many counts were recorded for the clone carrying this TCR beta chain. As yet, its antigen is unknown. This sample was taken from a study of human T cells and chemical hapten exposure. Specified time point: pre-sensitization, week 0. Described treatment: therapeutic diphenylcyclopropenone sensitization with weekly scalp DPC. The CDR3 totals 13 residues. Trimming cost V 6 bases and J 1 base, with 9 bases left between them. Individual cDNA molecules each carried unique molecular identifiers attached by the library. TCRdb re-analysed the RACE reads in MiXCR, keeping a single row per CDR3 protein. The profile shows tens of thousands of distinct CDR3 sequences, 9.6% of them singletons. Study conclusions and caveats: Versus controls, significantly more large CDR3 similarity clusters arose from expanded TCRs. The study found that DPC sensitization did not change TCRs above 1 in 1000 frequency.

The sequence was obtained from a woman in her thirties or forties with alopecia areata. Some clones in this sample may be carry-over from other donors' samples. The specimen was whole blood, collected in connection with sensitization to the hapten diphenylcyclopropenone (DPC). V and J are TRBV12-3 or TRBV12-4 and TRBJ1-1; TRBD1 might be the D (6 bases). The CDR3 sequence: CASRKGQNTEAFF. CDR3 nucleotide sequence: TGTGCCAGCAGGAAGGGACAGAACACTGAAGCTTTCTTT.